The 14 T cell receptor beta chains below come from one sample, sequenced in a study of blood T cell repertoires in COVID-19 (TCRdb year 2020). The library was made by the immunoSEQ multiplex PCR assay. As stored in TCRdb, this immuneACCESS dataset retains in-frame rearrangements with V and J assigned. A fraction of the clones does not appear; measured against another copy, unresolved V genes explain less than half of the discrepancy, and the remainder lacks a known reason. The sample yields some 210,000 clones; about four fifths were counted once. The biggest ten clones account for 2.5% to 3% of the sample. The sequenced sample was peripheral blood. These receptors were taken from a middle-aged man with active or convalescent COVID-19.

The V gene is TRBV7-2, the J gene TRBJ2-2; 8 bases map to TRBD1. Germline CDR1 is SGHTA and CDR2 is FQGNSA. There are 14 residues in the CDR3. Unmatched junction bases numbered 4, after V lost 3 bases and J lost 7 bases. The CDR3 sequence is CASSFVDRGGELFF. The CDR3 bases are TGTGCCAGCAGCTTCGTAGACAGGGGCGGGGAGCTGTTTTTT.

The chain has TRBV10-2 and TRBJ1-5, with 7 nucleotides matching TRBD1. V shed 4 bases, J shed 4 bases, and the junction held 7 bases outside the gene matches. Germline assignment: CDR1 WSHSY and CDR2 SAAADI. The CDR3 is made up of 15 amino acids. The DNA of the CDR3 is TGCGCCAGCAGTGGAGAGAGGGGGCTTAATCAGCCCCAGCATTTT. It encodes CASSGERGLNQPQHF.

The gene calls are TRBV5-1 and TRBJ2-1; 10 bases agree with TRBD1. Per germline, CDR1 SGHRS and CDR2 YFSETQ. The CDR3 runs 15 residues. The V gene end was trimmed by 4 bases and the J gene end by 6 bases; junction bases not matched to a gene: 7. CDR3 in amino acids: CASSGGTGASNEQFF. The CDR3 bases are TGCGCCAGCAGCGGCGGGACAGGGGCCAGCAATGAGCAGTTCTTC.

Many counts were recorded for this clone. The chain carries TRBV7-9 and TRBJ2-3, with D perhaps TRBD1 (6 bases). V lost 5 bases and J lost 2, with 17 bases in between. CDR3 length equals 16 residues. Looked up from germline, CDR1 is SEHNR and CDR2 is FQNEAQ (reference sequence). CDR3 sequence: CASSAQGLLFTDTQYF. CDR3 in DNA: TGTGCCAGCAGCGCCCAGGGGCTACTTTTCACAGATACGCAGTATTTT. The whole variable domain, remainder taken from reference TRBV7-9 and TRBJ2-3, is DTGVSQNPRHKITKRGQNVTFRCDPISEHNRLYWYRQTLGQGPEFLTYFQNEAQLEKSRLLSDRFSAERPKGSFSTLEIQRTEQGDSAMYLCASSAQGLLFTDTQYFGPGTRLTVL.

In DNA form, the CDR3 reads TGCGCCAGCAGCTTGGGATACGGTGAAGCTTTCTTT. This translates into CASSLGYGEAFF. This chain connects TRBV5-1 to TRBJ1-1; no reliable D call. Germline V gene data show CDR1 as SGHRS and CDR2 as YFSETQ. V lost 0 bases and J 7 bases, leaving 7 bases between the germline ends. CDR3 length: 12 amino acids.

The chain is built from TRBV21-1 and TRBJ1-1; TRBD1 is taken as the D call from the table, unchecked against the DNA. TRBV21-1 is a pseudogene segment. The CDR3 is 18 residues long. The CDR3, as DNA: TGTGCCAGCAGTGACAAGTCGACAGGGGGCTTATCATCCACTGAAGCTTTCTTT. Encoded protein: CASSDKSTGGLSSTEAFF.

This CDR3 reads CASSLPQQGDEQYF. The CDR3 DNA reads TGTGCCAGCAGCTTGCCCCAACAGGGGGACGAGCAGTACTTC. The chain is built from TRBV5-6 and TRBJ2-7, with 8 bases identical to TRBD1. This CDR3 is built from 14 residues. Trimming cost V 1 base and J 5 bases; bases outside gene matches: 5. Germline V gene lookup returns CDR1 SGHDT and CDR2 YYEEEE.

This chain links TRBV5-1 with TRBJ2-7; D ambiguous. V shed 2 bases and J shed 1 base, with 16 bases lying between them. Germline CDR1 SGHRS, CDR2 YFSETQ. This CDR3 is 16 amino acids long. For the CDR3, the DNA is TGCGCCAGCAGCTTTTATTACAGAGCATCATCCTACGAGCAGTACTTC. Translated: CASSFYYRASSYEQYF.

The chain uses TRBV5-1 and TRBJ2-1; tentatively, D is TRBD2 (6 bases). The CDR3 loop spans 16 amino acids. The ends were cut back, 4 bases at V and 3 bases at J, with 17 bases in the middle. Germline V gene data show CDR1 as SGHRS and CDR2 as YFSETQ. The CDR3 nucleotides read TGCGCCAGCAGCCCCTGGATAGCTAGCGACTACAATGAGCAGTTCTTC. Its protein is CASSPWIASDYNEQFF.

This clone has only a few counts. The V gene is TRBV19, the J gene TRBJ2-7; D may be TRBD2 (5 bases). Germline values: CDR1 LNHDA, CDR2 SQIVND (reference sequence). CDR3 length: 15 amino acids. Between the trimmed V and J ends, which lost 3 bases and 1 base, there was a span of 13 bases. The CDR3 region has the DNA TGTGCCAGTAGTATTTGGGCGGAGGTATCCTACGAGCAGTACTTC. As protein: CASSIWAEVSYEQYF.

This chain connects TRBV7-9 to TRBJ1-5; 12 bases match TRBD1. J lost 5 bases, V lost 5 bases, and 10 bases had no gene match. This CDR3 has 17 amino acids. Germline-derived CDR1 and CDR2 are SEHNR and FQNEAQ (reference sequence). CDR3 coding DNA: TGTGCCAGCAGCCGGGACAGGGGGCTGTCCGTTGATCAGCCCCAGCATTTT. This gives the protein CASSRDRGLSVDQPQHF.

This clone has just a few counts. The chain carries TRBV5-1 and TRBJ2-2, with D possibly matching TRBD1 (8 bases). The CDR3 is 16 residues long. From germline, CDR1 is SGHRS and CDR2 YFSETQ. With 0 bases removed from V and 5 bases from J, the gap between germline ends came to 14 bases. The CDR3 coding sequence is TGCGCCAGCAGCTTGGACAGGGGGGGATATACCGGGGAGCTGTTTTTT. It encodes CASSLDRGGYTGELFF.

The chain carries TRBV27 and TRBJ1-5; D is unresolved. Deletions cut 4 bases from V and 2 bases from J, with 6 bases between. The CDR3 contains 13 residues. Germline values: CDR1 MNHEY, CDR2 SMNVEV (reference sequence). CDR3 DNA sequence: TGTGCCAGCAGTTGGGCAGGCAATCAGCCCCAGCATTTT. Its protein product is CASSWAGNQPQHF.

The chain has TRBV27 and TRBJ2-5; possible D gene TRBD2, 5 bases. Looked up from germline, CDR1 is MNHEY and CDR2 is SMNVEV (reference sequence). The length of the CDR3 is 14 residues. V was clipped by 7 bases and J by 7 bases, with 19 bases between them. The CDR3 DNA sequence: TGTGCCAGCAAGGAGAGACTGAGGGTGGGGACCCAGTACTTC. Amino acid sequence: CASKERLRVGTQYF.